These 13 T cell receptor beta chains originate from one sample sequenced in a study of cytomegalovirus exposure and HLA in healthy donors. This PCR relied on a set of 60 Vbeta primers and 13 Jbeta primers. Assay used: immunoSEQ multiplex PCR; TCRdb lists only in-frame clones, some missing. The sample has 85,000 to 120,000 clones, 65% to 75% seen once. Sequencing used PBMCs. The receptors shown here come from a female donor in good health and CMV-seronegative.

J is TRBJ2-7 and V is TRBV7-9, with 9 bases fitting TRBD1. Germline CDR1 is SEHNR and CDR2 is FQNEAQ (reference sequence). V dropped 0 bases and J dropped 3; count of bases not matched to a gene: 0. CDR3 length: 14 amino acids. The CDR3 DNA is TGTGCCAGCAGCTTAGCGGACAGGGGCTACGAGCAGTACTTC. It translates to CASSLADRGYEQYF.

As DNA, the CDR3 is TGTGCCAGCAGCCCCGGGGGACTAGCGGGACATAACACAGATACGCAGTATTTT. Translation: CASSPGGLAGHNTDTQYF. The rearrangement links TRBV5-4 to TRBJ2-3; 13 nucleotides match TRBD2. Trimming cost V 4 bases and J 2 bases; bases outside gene matches: 10. The CDR3 runs 18 residues. In germline, CDR1 is SGHNT, CDR2 YYREEE (reference sequence).

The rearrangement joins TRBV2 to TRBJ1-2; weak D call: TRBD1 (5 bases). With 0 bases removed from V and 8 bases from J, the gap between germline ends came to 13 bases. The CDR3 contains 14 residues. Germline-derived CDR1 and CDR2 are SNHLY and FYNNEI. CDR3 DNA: TGTGCCAGCAGTGAAGCGTTGCGGGGGAAAGGCTACACCTTC. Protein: CASSEALRGKGYTF.

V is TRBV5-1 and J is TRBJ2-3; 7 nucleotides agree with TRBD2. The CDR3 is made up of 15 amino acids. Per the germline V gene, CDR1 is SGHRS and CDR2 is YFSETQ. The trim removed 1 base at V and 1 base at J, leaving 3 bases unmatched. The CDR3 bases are TGCGCCAGCAGCTTGAGAACTAGCGGCACAGATACGCAGTATTTT. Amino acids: CASSLRTSGTDTQYF.

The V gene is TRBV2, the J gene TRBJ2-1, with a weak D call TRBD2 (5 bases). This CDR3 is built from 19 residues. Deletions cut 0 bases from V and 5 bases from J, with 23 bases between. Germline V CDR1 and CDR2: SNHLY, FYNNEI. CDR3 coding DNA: TGTGCCAGCAGTGAAGCGGCTAGGGTCGAGGGCCCCCCCAACAATGAGCAGTTCTTC. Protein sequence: CASSEAARVEGPPNNEQFF.

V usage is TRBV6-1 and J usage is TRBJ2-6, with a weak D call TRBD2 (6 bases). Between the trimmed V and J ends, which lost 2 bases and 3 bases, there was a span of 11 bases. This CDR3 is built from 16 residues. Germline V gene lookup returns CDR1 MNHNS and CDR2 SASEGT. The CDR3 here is CASSEFGGGGANVLTF. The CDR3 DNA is TGTGCCAGCAGTGAATTTGGGGGAGGTGGGGCCAACGTCCTGACTTTC.

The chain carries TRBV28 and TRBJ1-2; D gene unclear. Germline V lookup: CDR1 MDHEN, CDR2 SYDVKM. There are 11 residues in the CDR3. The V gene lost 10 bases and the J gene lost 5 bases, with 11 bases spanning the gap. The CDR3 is CATATVYGYTF. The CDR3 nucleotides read TGTGCCACAGCGACTGTTTATGGCTACACCTTC.

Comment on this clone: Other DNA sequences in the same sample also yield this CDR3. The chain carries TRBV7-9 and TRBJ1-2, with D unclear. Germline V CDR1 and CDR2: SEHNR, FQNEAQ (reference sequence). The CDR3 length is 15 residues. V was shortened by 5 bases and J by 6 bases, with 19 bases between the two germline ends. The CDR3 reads CASSPTTTRIDGYTF. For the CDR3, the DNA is TGTGCCAGCAGCCCGACTACGACAAGAATCGATGGCTACACCTTC.

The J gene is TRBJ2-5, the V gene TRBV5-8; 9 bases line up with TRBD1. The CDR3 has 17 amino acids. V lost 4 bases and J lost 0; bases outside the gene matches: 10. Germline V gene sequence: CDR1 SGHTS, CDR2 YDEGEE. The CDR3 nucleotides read TGTGCCAGCAGCCCCCCCCCAGGGGACAGGGACCAAGAGACCCAGTACTTC. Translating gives CASSPPPGDRDQETQYF.

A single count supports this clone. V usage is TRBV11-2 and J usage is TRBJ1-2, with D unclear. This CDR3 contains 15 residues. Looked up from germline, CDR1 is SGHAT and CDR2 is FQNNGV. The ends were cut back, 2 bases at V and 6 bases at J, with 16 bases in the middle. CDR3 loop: CASSLIRGWVDGYTF. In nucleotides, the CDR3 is TGTGCCAGCAGCTTAATCCGGGGATGGGTGGATGGCTACACCTTC.

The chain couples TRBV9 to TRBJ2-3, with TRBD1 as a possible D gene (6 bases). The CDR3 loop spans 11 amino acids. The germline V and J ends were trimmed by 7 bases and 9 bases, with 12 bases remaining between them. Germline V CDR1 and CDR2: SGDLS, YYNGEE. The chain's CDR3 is CASGGLKTQYF. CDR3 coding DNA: TGTGCCAGCGGGGGCCTCAAAACGCAGTATTTT. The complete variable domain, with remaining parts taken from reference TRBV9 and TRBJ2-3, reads DSGVTQTPKHLITATGQRVTLRCSPRSGDLSVYWYQQSLDQGLQFLIQYYNGEERAKGNILERFSAQQFPDLHSELNLSSLELGDSALYFCASGGLKTQYFGPGTRLTVL.

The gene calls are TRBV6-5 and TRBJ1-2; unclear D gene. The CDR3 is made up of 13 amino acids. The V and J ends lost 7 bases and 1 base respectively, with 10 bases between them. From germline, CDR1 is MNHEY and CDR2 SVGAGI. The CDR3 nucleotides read TGTGCCAGCAAGGACTCTTATAACTATGGCTACACCTTC. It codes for CASKDSYNYGYTF.

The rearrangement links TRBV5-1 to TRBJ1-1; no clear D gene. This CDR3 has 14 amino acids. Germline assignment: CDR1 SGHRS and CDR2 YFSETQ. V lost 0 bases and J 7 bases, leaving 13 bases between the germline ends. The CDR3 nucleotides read TGCGCCAGCAGCTTGGCCGGTGAAAGCGATGAAGCTTTCTTT. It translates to CASSLAGESDEAFF.